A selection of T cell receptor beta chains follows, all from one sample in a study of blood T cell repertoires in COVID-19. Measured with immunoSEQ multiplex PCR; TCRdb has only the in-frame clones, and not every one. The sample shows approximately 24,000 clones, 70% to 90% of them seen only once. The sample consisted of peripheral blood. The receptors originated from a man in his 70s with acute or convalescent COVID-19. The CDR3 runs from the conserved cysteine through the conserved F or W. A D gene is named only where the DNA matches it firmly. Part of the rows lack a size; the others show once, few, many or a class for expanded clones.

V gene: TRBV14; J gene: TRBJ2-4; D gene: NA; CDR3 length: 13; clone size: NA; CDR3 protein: CASSQDQMNIQYF; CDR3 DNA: TGTGCCAGCAGCCAAGATCAGATGAACATTCAGTACTTC
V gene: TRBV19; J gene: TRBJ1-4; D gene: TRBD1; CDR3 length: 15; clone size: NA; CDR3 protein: CASSIPGTGTEKLFF; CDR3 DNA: TGTGCCAGTAGTATCCCCGGGACAGGGACAGAAAAACTGTTTTTT
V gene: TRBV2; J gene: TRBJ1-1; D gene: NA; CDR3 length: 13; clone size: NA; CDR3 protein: CASSGGRAGEAFF; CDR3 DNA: TGTGCCAGCAGTGGAGGGAGAGCCGGGGAAGCTTTCTTT
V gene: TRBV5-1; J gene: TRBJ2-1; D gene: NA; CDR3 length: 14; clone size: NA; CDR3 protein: CASSRGAGRNEQFF; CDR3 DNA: TGCGCCAGCAGTCGGGGGGCGGGACGGAATGAGCAGTTCTTC
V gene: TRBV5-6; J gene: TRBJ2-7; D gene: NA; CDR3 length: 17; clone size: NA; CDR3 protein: CASSGIPGNTLFYEQYF; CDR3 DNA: TGTGCCAGCAGCGGAATACCGGGGAATACCCTTTTCTACGAGCAGTACTTC
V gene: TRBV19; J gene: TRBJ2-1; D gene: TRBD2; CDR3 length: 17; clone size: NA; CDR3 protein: CASSIRSGWRSYNEQFF; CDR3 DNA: TGTGCCAGTAGTATACGTAGCGGGTGGCGCTCCTACAATGAGCAGTTCTTC
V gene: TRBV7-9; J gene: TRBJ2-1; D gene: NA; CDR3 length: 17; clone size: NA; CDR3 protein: CASSFGPVGRKYNEQFF; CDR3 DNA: TGTGCCAGCAGCTTTGGGCCCGTGGGGCGGAAGTACAATGAGCAGTTCTTC
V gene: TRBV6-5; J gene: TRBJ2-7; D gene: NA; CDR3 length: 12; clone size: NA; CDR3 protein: CASGQGTYEQYF; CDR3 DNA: TGTGCCAGCGGGCAGGGGACCTACGAGCAGTACTTC
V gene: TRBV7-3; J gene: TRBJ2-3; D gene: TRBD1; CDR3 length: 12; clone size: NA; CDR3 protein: CASSITGETQYF; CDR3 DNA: TGTGCCAGCAGTATAACAGGGGAAACGCAGTATTTT
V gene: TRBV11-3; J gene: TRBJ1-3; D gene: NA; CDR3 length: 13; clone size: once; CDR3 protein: CASSFSSGNTIYF; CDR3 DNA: TGTGCCAGCAGCTTCAGCTCTGGAAACACCATATATTTT
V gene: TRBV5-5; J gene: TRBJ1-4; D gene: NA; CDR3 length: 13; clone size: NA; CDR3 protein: CASSFDFNEKLFF; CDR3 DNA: TGTGCCAGCAGCTTCGACTTTAATGAAAAACTGTTTTTT
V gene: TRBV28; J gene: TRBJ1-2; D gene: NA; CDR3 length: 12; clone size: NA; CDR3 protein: CASSLGERGYTF; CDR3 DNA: TGTGCCAGCAGTTTGGGCGAACGGGGCTACACCTTC
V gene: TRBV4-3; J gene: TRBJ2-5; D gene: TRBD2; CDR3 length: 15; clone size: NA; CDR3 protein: CASSPDPGGSETQYF; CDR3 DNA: TGCGCCAGCAGCCCGGACCCGGGGGGTTCGGAGACCCAGTACTTC
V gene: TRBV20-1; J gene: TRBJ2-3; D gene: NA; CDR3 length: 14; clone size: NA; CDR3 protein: CSASTGRVLDTQYF; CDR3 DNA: TGCAGTGCTAGTACGGGAAGGGTCTTAGATACGCAGTATTTT
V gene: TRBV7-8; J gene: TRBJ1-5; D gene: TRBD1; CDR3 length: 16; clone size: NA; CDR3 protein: CASSRRGLEGNQPQHF; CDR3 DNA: TGTGCCAGCAGCCGCAGGGGGCTGGAGGGGAATCAGCCCCAGCATTTT
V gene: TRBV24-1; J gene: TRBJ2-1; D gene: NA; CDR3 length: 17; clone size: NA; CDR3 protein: CATRPGDGSVKYNEQFF; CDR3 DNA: TGTGCCACCCGGCCCGGGGATGGTAGCGTGAAATACAATGAGCAGTTCTTC
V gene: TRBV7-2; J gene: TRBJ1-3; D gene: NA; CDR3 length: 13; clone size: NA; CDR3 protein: CASSLVAGNTIYF; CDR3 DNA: TGTGCCAGCAGCTTAGTGGCCGGAAACACCATATATTTT
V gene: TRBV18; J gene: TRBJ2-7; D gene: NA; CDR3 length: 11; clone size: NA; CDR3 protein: CASSLGAEQYF; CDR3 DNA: TGTGCCAGCTCTCTAGGGGCAGAGCAGTACTTC
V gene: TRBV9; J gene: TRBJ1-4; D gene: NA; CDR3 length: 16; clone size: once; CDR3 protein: CASSVDSSATNEKLFF; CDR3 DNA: TGTGCCAGCAGCGTGGACAGCTCTGCAACTAATGAAAAACTGTTTTTT
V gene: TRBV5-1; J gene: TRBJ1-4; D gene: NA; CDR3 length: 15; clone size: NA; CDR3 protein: CASSFGGGIDEKLFF; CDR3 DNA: TGCGCCAGCAGCTTCGGAGGTGGTATTGATGAAAAACTGTTTTTT
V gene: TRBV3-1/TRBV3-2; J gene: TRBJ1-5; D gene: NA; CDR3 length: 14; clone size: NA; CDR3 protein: CASSPGGGNQPQHF; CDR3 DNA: TGTGCCAGCAGCCCGGGTGGGGGGAATCAGCCCCAGCATTTT
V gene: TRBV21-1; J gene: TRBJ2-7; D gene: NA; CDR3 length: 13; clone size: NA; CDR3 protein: CASSKQARYEQYF; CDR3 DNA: TGTGCCAGCAGCAAACAGGCCCGCTACGAGCAGTACTTC
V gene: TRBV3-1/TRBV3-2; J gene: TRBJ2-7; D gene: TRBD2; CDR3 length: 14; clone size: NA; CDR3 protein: CASTSSGTPYEQYF; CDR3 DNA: TGTGCCAGCACTTCTAGCGGTACGCCCTACGAGCAGTACTTC
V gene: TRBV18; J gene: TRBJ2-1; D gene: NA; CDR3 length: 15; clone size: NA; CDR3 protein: CASSLSQGGYNEQFF; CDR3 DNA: TGTGCCAGCTCACTCTCCCAGGGGGGCTACAATGAGCAGTTCTTC
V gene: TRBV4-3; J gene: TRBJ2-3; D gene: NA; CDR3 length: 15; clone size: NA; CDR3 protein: CASSQDRLHLDTQYF; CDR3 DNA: TGCGCCAGCAGCCAAGATCGACTGCACCTGGATACGCAGTATTTT
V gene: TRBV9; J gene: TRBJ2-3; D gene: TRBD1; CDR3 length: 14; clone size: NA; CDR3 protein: CASSVDRATDTQYF; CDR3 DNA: TGTGCCAGCAGCGTCGACAGGGCCACAGATACGCAGTATTTT
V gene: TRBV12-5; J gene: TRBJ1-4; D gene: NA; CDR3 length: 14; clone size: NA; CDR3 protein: CASGSGIANEKLFF; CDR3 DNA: TGTGCTAGTGGTTCAGGGATCGCTAATGAAAAACTGTTTTTT
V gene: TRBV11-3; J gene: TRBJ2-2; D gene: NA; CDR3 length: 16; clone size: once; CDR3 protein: CASSLGGAANTGELFF; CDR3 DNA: TGTGCCAGCAGCTTAGGGGGAGCGGCGAACACCGGGGAGCTGTTTTTT
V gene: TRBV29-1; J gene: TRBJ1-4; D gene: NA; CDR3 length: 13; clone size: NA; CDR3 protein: CSVRATRGEKLFF; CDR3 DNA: TGCAGCGTAAGGGCCACAAGGGGTGAAAAACTGTTTTTT
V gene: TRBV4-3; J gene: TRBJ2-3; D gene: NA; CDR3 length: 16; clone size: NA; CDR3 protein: CASSQGPREGTDTQYF; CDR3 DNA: TGCGCCAGCAGCCAAGGACCGCGGGAAGGCACAGATACGCAGTATTTT
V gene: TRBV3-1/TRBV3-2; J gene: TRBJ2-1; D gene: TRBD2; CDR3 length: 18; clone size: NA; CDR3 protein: CASSQDRGLAGTYNEQFF; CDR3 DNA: TGTGCCAGCAGCCAAGATCGGGGACTAGCGGGGACCTACAATGAGCAGTTCTTC
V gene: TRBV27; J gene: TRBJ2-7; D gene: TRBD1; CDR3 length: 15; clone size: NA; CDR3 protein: CASSSALTGVNEQYF; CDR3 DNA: TGTGCCAGCAGTTCAGCACTGACAGGGGTCAACGAGCAGTACTTC
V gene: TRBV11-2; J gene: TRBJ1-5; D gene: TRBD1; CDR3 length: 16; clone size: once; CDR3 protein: CASSPGQGAMNQPQHF; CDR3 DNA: TGTGCCAGCAGCCCGGGACAGGGGGCGATGAATCAGCCCCAGCATTTT
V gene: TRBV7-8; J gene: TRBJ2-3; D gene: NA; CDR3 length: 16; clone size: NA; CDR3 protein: CASSLLGAMRIDTQYF; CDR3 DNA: TGTGCCAGCAGCTTATTAGGGGCGATGAGAATAGATACGCAGTATTTT
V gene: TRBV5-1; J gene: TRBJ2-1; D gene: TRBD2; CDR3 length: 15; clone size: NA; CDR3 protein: CASSPGGSSYNEQFF; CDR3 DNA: TGCGCCAGCAGCCCGGGAGGGAGCTCCTACAATGAGCAGTTCTTC
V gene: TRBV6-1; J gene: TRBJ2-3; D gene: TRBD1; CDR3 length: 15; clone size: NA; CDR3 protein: CASSDGTEITDTQYF; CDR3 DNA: TGTGCCAGCAGTGACGGGACAGAGATCACAGATACGCAGTATTTT
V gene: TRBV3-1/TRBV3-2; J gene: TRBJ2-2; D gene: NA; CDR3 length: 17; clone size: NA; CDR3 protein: CASSQKRPQLYTGELFF; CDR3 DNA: TGTGCCAGCAGCCAGAAAAGGCCCCAACTATACACCGGGGAGCTGTTTTTT
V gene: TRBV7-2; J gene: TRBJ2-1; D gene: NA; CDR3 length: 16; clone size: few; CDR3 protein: CASSLFGSSGYNEQFF; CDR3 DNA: TGTGCCAGCAGCTTATTTGGCTCATCAGGTTACAATGAGCAGTTCTTC
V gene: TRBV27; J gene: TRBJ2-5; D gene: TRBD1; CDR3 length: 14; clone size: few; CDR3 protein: CASQDRGTQETQYF; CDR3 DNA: TGTGCCAGCCAGGACAGGGGGACCCAAGAGACCCAGTACTTC
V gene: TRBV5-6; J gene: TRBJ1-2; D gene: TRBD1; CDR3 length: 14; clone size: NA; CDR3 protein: CASSLGQGAGGYTF; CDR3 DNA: TGTGCCAGCAGTTTGGGACAGGGGGCAGGTGGCTACACCTTC
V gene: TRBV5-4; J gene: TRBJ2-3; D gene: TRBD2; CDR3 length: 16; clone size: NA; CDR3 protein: CASSSGTSGVGGTQYF; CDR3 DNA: TGTGCCAGCAGCTCCGGGACTAGCGGTGTTGGCGGGACGCAGTATTTT
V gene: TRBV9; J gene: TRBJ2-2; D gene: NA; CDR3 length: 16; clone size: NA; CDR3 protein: CASSPGGLLNTGELFF; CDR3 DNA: TGTGCCAGCAGCCCAGGGGGACTCCTGAACACCGGGGAGCTGTTTTTT
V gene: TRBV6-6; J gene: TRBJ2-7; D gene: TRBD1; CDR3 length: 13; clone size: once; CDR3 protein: CASGLTGAIEQYF; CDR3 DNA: TGTGCCAGCGGGTTGACAGGGGCCATTGAGCAGTACTTC
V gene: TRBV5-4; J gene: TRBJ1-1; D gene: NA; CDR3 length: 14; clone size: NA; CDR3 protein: CASSFVGGNTEAFF; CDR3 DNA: TGTGCCAGCAGCTTCGTAGGGGGGAACACTGAAGCTTTCTTT
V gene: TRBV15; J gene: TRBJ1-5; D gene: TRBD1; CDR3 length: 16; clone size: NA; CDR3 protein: CATSRGTGVINQPQHF; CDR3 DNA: TGTGCCACCAGCAGAGGGACAGGGGTAATTAATCAGCCCCAGCATTTT
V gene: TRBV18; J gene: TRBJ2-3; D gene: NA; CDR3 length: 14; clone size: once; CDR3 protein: CASSGDISTDTQYF; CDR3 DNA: TGTGCCAGCTCAGGGGACATTTCCACAGATACGCAGTATTTT
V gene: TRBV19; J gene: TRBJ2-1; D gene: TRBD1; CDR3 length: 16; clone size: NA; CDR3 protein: CASSSRQGDSYNEQFF; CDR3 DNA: TGTGCCAGTAGTTCCCGACAGGGGGATTCCTACAATGAGCAGTTCTTC
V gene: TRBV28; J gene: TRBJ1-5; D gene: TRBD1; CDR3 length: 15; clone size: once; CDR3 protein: CASSSGTGGNQPQHF; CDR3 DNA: TGTGCCAGCAGCTCCGGGACAGGGGGGAATCAGCCCCAGCATTTT
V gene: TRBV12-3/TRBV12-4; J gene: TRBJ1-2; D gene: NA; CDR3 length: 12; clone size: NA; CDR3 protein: CASAKANYGYTF; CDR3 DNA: TGTGCCAGCGCTAAAGCTAACTATGGCTACACCTTC
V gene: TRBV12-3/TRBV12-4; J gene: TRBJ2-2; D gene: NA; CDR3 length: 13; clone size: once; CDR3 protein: CASSLIRGGELFF; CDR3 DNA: TGTGCCAGCAGTTTAATCCGGGGCGGGGAGCTGTTTTTT
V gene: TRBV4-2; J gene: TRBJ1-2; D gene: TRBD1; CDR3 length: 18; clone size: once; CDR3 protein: CASSQGQPGQGPILIYTF; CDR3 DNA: TGTGCCAGCAGCCAAGGCCAGCCGGGACAGGGGCCCATTTTAATCTACACCTTC
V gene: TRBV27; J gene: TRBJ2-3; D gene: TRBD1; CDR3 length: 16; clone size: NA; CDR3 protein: CASSFRDRGSTDTQYF; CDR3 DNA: TGTGCCAGCAGTTTCCGCGACAGGGGGAGCACAGATACGCAGTATTTT
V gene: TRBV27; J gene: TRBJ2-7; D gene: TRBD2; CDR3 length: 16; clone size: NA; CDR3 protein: CASSLSSFSGIYEQYF; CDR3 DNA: TGTGCCAGCAGTTTATCGAGTTTTAGCGGGATCTACGAGCAGTACTTC
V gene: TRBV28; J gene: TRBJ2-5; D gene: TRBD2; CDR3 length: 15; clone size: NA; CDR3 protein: CASSFGLAGQETQYF; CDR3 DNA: TGTGCCAGCAGTTTCGGACTAGCGGGGCAAGAGACCCAGTACTTC
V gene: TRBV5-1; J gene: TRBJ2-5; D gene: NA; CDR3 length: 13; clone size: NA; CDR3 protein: CASSLELSGTQYF; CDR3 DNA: TGCGCCAGCAGCTTGGAACTGTCAGGGACCCAGTACTTC